This note documents a single TCR beta chain sequence. The table lists this clone with a count of one. The specificity of this receptor is unknown. No much larger clonotype is one base removed from it; base qualities were not supplied. Library preparation used the immunoSEQ multiplex PCR assay. In most patients, genomic DNA was isolated using the Qiagen DNeasy Blood and Tissue Kit and sent frozen to Adaptive Biotechnologies for TCR sequencing. For most patients, genomic DNA was subjected to high-throughput TCR-beta CDR3 sequencing by Adaptive Biotechnologies. As for the authors' bioinformatics: TCR sequencing data for over 15 patients were retrieved from Adaptive's ImmunoSEQ software; a few other patients were processed with MiXCR and VDJtools. To correct CD4 versus CD8 sorting errors, sequences present in both subsets at a frequency ratio below 5:1 were removed. CDR3 nucleotide sequences shared between donor and recipient were removed because their origin could not be assigned. At least 2-fold expansion over unstimulated cells and a minimum CFSE-low frequency of 0.002% (template counts) or 0.001% (read counts) were required for clones to be classified as alloreactive. Mappable clones were those detected in sequenced pre-transplant spleen, lymph node, or MLR CFSE-low populations of the donor or recipient. The cumulative frequency of alloreactive clones was calculated as a percentage of all sequences, weighted by copy number. This is the immuneACCESS table as TCRdb keeps it, with only in-frame sequences that have V and J called. A part of the clones is gone; compared with another copy, unresolved V genes explain less than half, and the rest is unexplained. V, J and clone size are taken as reported in that table, and D and trimming were inferred from the DNA itself. The sample has about 110,000 clones on record, around 93% of them singletons. The ten largest clones represent roughly 0.5% of the sample.

These data originate in a study of graft-versus-host responses after intestinal transplantation (dated by TCRdb to about 2021). Background for the entire study: The transplants that recipients got were multivisceral, liver-intestinal, or isolated intestinal. Every recipient was given anti-thymocyte globulin induction, followed by approximately 3 years of maintenance tacrolimus and steroids. After intestinal transplantation, graft-versus-host and host-versus-graft alloreactive T cell clones were followed in the graft, circulation and bone marrow using bulk TCR-beta CDR3 sequencing. To identify alloreactive clones, pre-transplant mixed lymphocyte reaction products were sequenced and compared with unstimulated pre-transplant donor and recipient T cells. A cohort of about 25 intestinal transplant recipients, including one retransplant, was enrolled, and 3 patients lacking pretransplant specimens were excluded. A peak of at least 4% donor T cells among recipient peripheral blood mononuclear cells was the definition used for donor T cell macrochimerism. Rather than being sequenced by the commercial service, samples from a few later patients were sequenced in-house on an Illumina MiSeq and processed with MiXCR. What the work shows at the level of the full study, not this receptor alone: Early after transplant, peak levels of circulating GvH clones were associated with declines in HvG clones. Conclusions were limited by the relatively low number and heterogeneity of intestinal transplant patients. In patients with donor T cell macrochimerism, the allografts had high GvH to HvG T cell clonal ratios. GvH clones were detected in recipient bone marrow, and some appeared earlier in ileal mucosa or blood, consistent with an intestinal mucosal origin.

Read against the paper, the sample's time point label means: cells obtained before transplantation from donor or recipient. CD3+CD4+ and CD3+CD8+ populations were FACS-sorted from unstimulated pre-transplant donor and recipient cells taken from spleen or lymph nodes. The germline V gene (reference sequence) provides CDR1 SEHNR and CDR2 FQNEAQ. The CDR3 holds 13 amino acids from the cysteine to the phenylalanine. Only the CDR3 region is kept as DNA, spanning 39 bases read in frame from base 1. V is clipped by 5 bases and J by 1 base, and the sequence between their germline boundaries is 9 bases long.

The clonotype originates from a human donor who received an intestinal transplant. The specimen comprised unstimulated CD8+ T cells sorted from spleen or lymph node cells, sampled before intestinal transplant. The sequence is built from TRBV7-9 and TRBJ2-7, with no confidently assigned D gene. The DNA reads TGTGCCAGCAGCAAGACACCTTCCTACGAGCAGTACTTC. The encoded protein is CASSKTPSYEQYF.